What follows are 32 T cell receptor beta chains derived from one specimen sequenced in a study of blood T cell repertoires in COVID-19. Here immunoSEQ multiplex PCR was the method, and the copy in TCRdb shows in-frame clones only, minus some. Of 250,000 to 350,000 clones listed, 87% are singletons. Input material: PBMCs or T cells enriched from blood (not recorded which). Receptors originate from a woman in her 30s who had recovered from COVID-19.

This sequence joins TRBV19 and TRBJ1-1; 10 nucleotides line up with TRBD1. With V trimmed by 4 bases and J by 5 bases, 7 bases remained unmatched. In germline, CDR1 is LNHDA, CDR2 SQIVND (reference sequence). The CDR3 is 15 residues long. In DNA form, the CDR3 reads TGTGCCAGTAGTACCCCGACAGGGGGCAAGACTGAAGCTTTCTTT. It yields the protein CASSTPTGGKTEAFF.

V gene TRBV30 combines with J gene TRBJ1-2; D perhaps matches TRBD1 (5 bases). CDR3 length: 14 amino acids. V lost 3 bases and J 4 bases, leaving 15 bases between the germline ends. Germline-derived CDR1 and CDR2 are GTSNPN and SVGIG (reference sequence). CDR3 amino acids: CAWSPSGVGYGYTF. CDR3 nucleotides: TGTGCCTGGAGCCCATCGGGGGTCGGCTATGGCTACACCTTC.

This clone was seen more than once but under ten times. The J gene is TRBJ1-1, the V gene TRBV5-4, with D unclear. The germline V gene encodes CDR1 SGHNT and CDR2 YYREEE (reference sequence). Trimming took 4 bases from V and 1 from J, leaving 11 bases between them. The CDR3 loop spans 14 amino acids. The CDR3: CASSLGVENTEAFF. In DNA, the CDR3 is TGTGCCAGCAGCCTCGGGGTGGAGAACACTGAAGCTTTCTTT.

This clone appeared a single time. This chain links TRBV5-1 with TRBJ1-5; 7 bases are shared with TRBD1. V trimming: 0 bases; J trimming: 6 bases; junction bases outside the gene matches: 9. Germline CDR1 reads SGHRS; CDR2 reads YFSETQ. CDR3 length: 16 residues. Here the CDR3 reads CASSLGGGGRGQPQHF. The CDR3 nucleotides read TGCGCCAGCAGCTTGGGTGGAGGGGGCAGGGGTCAGCCCCAGCATTTT.

The genes are TRBV19 and TRBJ2-3; a weak D match, TRBD1 (6 bases). The CDR3 extends over 15 amino acids. The germline V gene has CDR1 LNHDA and CDR2 SQIVND (reference sequence). The ends were cut back, 1 base at V and 6 bases at J, with 14 bases in the middle. CDR3 in amino acids: CASSIGPGVGDTQYF. DNA of the CDR3: TGTGCCAGTAGTATAGGACCAGGGGTAGGTGATACGCAGTATTTT.

The CDR3 loop is CASSNNRQGGYGYTF. As DNA, the CDR3 is TGTGCCAGCAGCAACAACAGACAGGGAGGCTACGGCTACACCTTC. The chain recombines TRBV7-9 with TRBJ1-2, with 7 bases lining up with TRBD1. The ends lost 5 bases at V and 8 bases at J; junction bases unmatched: 14. The germline gives CDR1 SEHNR, CDR2 FQNEAQ (reference sequence). This CDR3 contains 15 residues.

The chain links TRBV28 to TRBJ1-2; D unclear. The CDR3 is 13 residues long. V dropped 6 bases and J dropped 8 bases, with 16 bases sitting between them. Germline V gives CDR1 MDHEN, CDR2 SYDVKM. The CDR3 is CASSDTLRKGYTF. CDR3 bases: TGTGCCAGCAGCGACACCCTCCGGAAGGGCTACACCTTC.

The chain joins TRBV19 to TRBJ2-1; weak D call: TRBD2 (6 bases). Germline CDR1 is LNHDA and CDR2 is SQIVND (reference sequence). Deletions cut 8 bases from V and 5 bases from J, with 16 bases between. CDR3 length equals 14 residues. This CDR3 is CASQTSDVHNEQFF. The CDR3 DNA follows: TGTGCCAGTCAGACTAGTGACGTCCACAATGAGCAGTTCTTC.

The chain is built from TRBV7-6 and TRBJ2-1; D not certain. The germline CDR1 and CDR2 sequences are SGHVS and FNYEAQ. The V end lost 2 bases, the J end lost 9 bases, and 5 bases lay between the germline ends. The CDR3 length is 11 residues. CDR3 nucleotide sequence: TGTGCCAGCAGCTTACAGATTGAGCAGTTCTTC. Protein sequence: CASSLQIEQFF.

The chain uses TRBV21-1 and TRBJ1-4; the table assigns TRBD1, which was not confirmed against the DNA. TRBV21-1 has pseudogene status. The CDR3 extends over 18 amino acids. CDR3 in amino acids: CASSKVPPGQGPGEKLFF. The CDR3 region has the DNA TGTGCCAGCAGCAAAGTCCCCCCGGGACAGGGTCCCGGTGAAAAACTGTTTTTT.

The chain joins TRBV7-6 to TRBJ2-6, with D uncertain. Germline assignment: CDR1 SGHVS and CDR2 FNYEAQ. Trimming removed 2 bases from V and 4 bases from J, with 9 bases in between. The CDR3 spans 15 residues. The CDR3 DNA is TGTGCCAGCAGCTTATCAGGTTCGGGGGCCAACGTCCTGACTTTC. Encoded protein: CASSLSGSGANVLTF.

The J gene is TRBJ1-2, the V gene TRBV28, with D uncertain. Between the trimmed V and J ends, which lost 9 bases and 2 bases, there was a span of 13 bases. This CDR3 is 13 amino acids long. Germline V gives CDR1 MDHEN, CDR2 SYDVKM. The CDR3 coding sequence is TGTGCCAGTCAAGATCCTCGGAACTATGGCTACACCTTC. Its protein product is CASQDPRNYGYTF.

V and J are TRBV30 and TRBJ1-1; a weak D match, TRBD1 (5 bases). Trimming took 0 bases from V and 1 from J, leaving 15 bases between them. The germline V gene encodes CDR1 GTSNPN and CDR2 SVGIG (reference sequence). This CDR3 region has 16 residues. In DNA, the CDR3 is TGTGCCTGGAGTGTTTGGGGGGGACCCCAGAACACTGAAGCTTTCTTT. Its translation: CAWSVWGGPQNTEAFF. Full variable domain (missing parts from reference TRBV30 and TRBJ1-1): SQTIHQWPATLVQPVGSPLSLECTVEGTSNPNLYWYRQAAGRGLQLLFYSVGIGQISSEVPQNLSASRPQDRQFILSSKKLLLSDSGFYLCAWSVWGGPQNTEAFFGQGTRLTVV.

The V call is TRBV7-2, the J call TRBJ2-5; TRBD1 aligns across 8 bases. The CDR3 sequence is 13 residues long. CDR1 SGHTA and CDR2 FQGNSA come from the germline V gene. Unmatched junction bases numbered 3, after V lost 5 bases and J lost 4 bases. The CDR3, as DNA: TGTGCCAGCAGCGTGACAGGGGTAGAGACCCAGTACTTC. It yields the protein CASSVTGVETQYF.

Only one count was recorded for this clone. The chain links TRBV9 to TRBJ1-2; D may be TRBD1 (5 bases). The CDR3 is 14 residues long. Germline V CDR1 and CDR2: SGDLS, YYNGEE. The V end lost 0 bases, the J end lost 13 bases, and 19 bases lay between the germline ends. The CDR3 region is CASSVGTDTWGPTF. In DNA, the CDR3 is TGTGCCAGCAGCGTAGGTACGGACACCTGGGGTCCCACCTTC.

About this clone itself: Other DNA sequences in the same sample also yield this CDR3. The rearrangement links TRBV10-3 to TRBJ1-5, with 9 bases that match TRBD1. Looked up from germline, CDR1 is ENHRY and CDR2 is SYGVKD. This CDR3 contains 14 residues. The V and J ends lost 3 bases and 4 bases, in that order; junction bases with no gene match: 1. DNA for the CDR3: TGTGCCATCAGTGAAGGACAGGGGAATCAGCCCCAGCATTTT. It translates to CAISEGQGNQPQHF.

The rearrangement uses TRBV7-6 and TRBJ1-3, with D maybe TRBD1 (6 bases). The CDR3 has 15 residues. Trimming stripped 5 bases from V and 2 bases from J, with 13 bases between. Germline V gene data show CDR1 as SGHVS and CDR2 as FNYEAQ. The CDR3 region has the DNA TGTGCCAGCAGCGCCGACAGGTCCCCTGGAAACACCATATATTTT. It codes for CASSADRSPGNTIYF.

J is TRBJ1-2 and V is TRBV7-2; maybe TRBD1 (6 bases). This CDR3 is 14 amino acids long. Germline loops: CDR1 SGHTA, CDR2 FQGNSA. V lost 5 bases and J lost 4, with 14 bases in between. The CDR3, as DNA: TGTGCCAGCAGCCCCAAACAGGGTAGCTATGGCTACACCTTC. Its translation: CASSPKQGSYGYTF.

The rearrangement joins TRBV5-1 to TRBJ1-1, with 8 bases identical to TRBD1. Germline lookup yields CDR1 SGHRS and CDR2 YFSETQ. The V gene end was trimmed by 0 bases and the J gene end by 7 bases; junction bases not matched to a gene: 5. CDR3 length: 14 residues. CDR3 residues: CASSLAGGADEAFF. For the CDR3, the DNA is TGCGCCAGCAGCTTGGCAGGGGGCGCGGATGAAGCTTTCTTT.

This rearrangement joins TRBV7-8 to TRBJ1-3; D is uncertain. Germline CDR1 reads SGHVS; CDR2 reads FQNEAQ. The V end lost 2 bases, the J end lost 3 bases, and 8 bases lay between the germline ends. The CDR3 covers 14 residues. CDR3 sequence reads: CASSLSGFGNTIYF. In nucleotides, the CDR3 is TGTGCCAGCAGCTTATCAGGTTTTGGAAACACCATATATTTT.

The gene calls are TRBV16 and TRBJ2-7, with 8 bases matching TRBD1. The CDR3 runs 14 residues. The germline V gene has CDR1 KGHSY and CDR2 FQNENV. J was trimmed by 3 bases and V by 2 bases; bases with no gene match: 3. DNA for the CDR3: TGTGCCAGCAGCCAACCGGGACAGGTCTACGAGCAGTACTTC. Its protein is CASSQPGQVYEQYF.

For the CDR3, the DNA is TGTGCCATCACCGGGACAGGGGCCTACGAGCAGTACTTC. It is translated as CAITGTGAYEQYF. V gene TRBV12-3 or TRBV12-4 combines with J gene TRBJ2-7; 10 bases map to TRBD1. This CDR3 contains 13 residues. The V segment lost 10 bases and the J segment 2 bases; nucleotides outside the gene matches: 5.

The genes are TRBV14 and TRBJ1-1; D unresolved. This CDR3 spans 12 amino acids. Germline V gene sequence: CDR1 SGHDN, CDR2 FVKESK. Deletions cut 3 bases from V and 7 bases from J, with 9 bases between. In DNA, the CDR3 is TGTGCCAGCAGCCATGATAGACTTGAAGCTTTCTTT. Translation: CASSHDRLEAFF. Using reference TRBV14 and TRBJ1-1 for the parts outside the CDR3, the full variable domain is EAGVTQFPSHSVIEKGQTVTLRCDPISGHDNLYWYRRVMGKEIKFLLHFVKESKQDESGMPNNRFLAERTGGTYSTLKVQPAELEDSGVYFCASSHDRLEAFFGQGTRLTVV.

The genes are TRBV4-1 and TRBJ2-7; tentatively, D is TRBD1 (6 bases). Between the trimmed V and J ends, which lost 2 bases and 2 bases, there was a span of 10 bases. Germline assignment: CDR1 MGHRA and CDR2 YSYEKL. This CDR3 spans 14 amino acids. CDR3 region: CASSQFQGPYEQYF. The CDR3 DNA sequence: TGCGCCAGCAGCCAATTTCAGGGGCCCTACGAGCAGTACTTC.

The chain has TRBV6-2 or TRBV6-3 and TRBJ1-2; weak D call: TRBD1 (6 bases). CDR3 length: 14 amino acids. With 6 bases removed from V and 9 bases from J, the gap between germline ends came to 20 bases. The germline V gene has CDR1 MNHEY and CDR2 SVGEGT. CDR3 sequence (DNA): TGTGCCAGCAGCCTAAAGCGGACAGAAGGGAGCTACACCTTC. Its translation: CASSLKRTEGSYTF.

This clone has a handful of counts. V and J are TRBV7-9 and TRBJ1-4, with 10 bases matching TRBD1. The CDR3 spans 15 residues. In germline, CDR1 is SEHNR, CDR2 FQNEAQ (reference sequence). The V and J ends lost 6 bases and 8 bases, in that order; junction bases with no gene match: 9. CDR3 amino acids: CASRERQGAEEKLFF. The CDR3 DNA reads TGTGCCAGCAGGGAAAGACAGGGGGCAGAAGAAAAACTGTTTTTT.

This chain uses TRBV19 with TRBJ1-1, with a tentative D call TRBD1 (6 bases). Trimming stripped 7 bases from V and 3 bases from J, with 18 bases between. The germline V gene has CDR1 LNHDA and CDR2 SQIVND (reference sequence). CDR3 length: 15 residues. CDR3 region: CASTQRSGQYTEAFF. CDR3 coding DNA: TGTGCCAGTACCCAGCGGTCCGGACAGTACACTGAAGCTTTCTTT.

The genes are TRBV6-5 and TRBJ1-2, with TRBD1 as a possible D gene (5 bases). V shed 6 bases and J shed 2 bases, with 7 bases lying between them. CDR1 MNHEY and CDR2 SVGAGI come from the germline V gene. CDR3 length: 12 amino acids. As DNA, the CDR3 is TGTGCCAGCAGGGAGGGGAACTATGGCTACACCTTC. Its protein is CASREGNYGYTF.

This sequence joins TRBV5-6 and TRBJ2-1; 9 nucleotides align to TRBD2. The CDR3 loop spans 17 amino acids. Trimming at V came to 2 bases and at J to 4 bases, leaving 10 bases not matched to a gene. CDR1 and CDR2 (germline): SGHDT, YYEEEE. Here the CDR3 reads CASSLRSSGGLYNEQFF. The CDR3 nucleotides are TGTGCCAGCAGCTTACGCAGTAGCGGGGGCCTTTACAATGAGCAGTTCTTC.

The gene calls are TRBV30 and TRBJ2-5; 10 bases map to TRBD2. V gave up 4 bases and J gave up 4 bases; unmatched junction bases: 6. The CDR3 is 14 amino acids. Germline CDR1 GTSNPN, CDR2 SVGIG (reference sequence). The CDR3: CAWTSGGLRETQYF. The CDR3 coding sequence is TGTGCCTGGACTAGCGGGGGCCTCCGAGAGACCCAGTACTTC.

The chain has TRBV18 and TRBJ2-3; 8 nucleotides align to TRBD2. The CDR3 covers 17 residues. The germline gives CDR1 KGHSH, CDR2 LQKENI. V was clipped by 7 bases and J by 8 bases; unmatched bases: 20. CDR3 DNA: TGTGCCAGCTTCACGACGCCCCGGGCGGGGGGCCTATCTACGCAGTATTTT. It translates to CASFTTPRAGGLSTQYF.

The genes are TRBV30 and TRBJ1-2; the D gene is possibly TRBD1 (6 bases). CDR1 GTSNPN and CDR2 SVGIG come from the germline V gene (reference sequence). The CDR3 sequence is 13 residues long. Trimming took off 2 bases at V and 5 bases at J, with 12 bases between the two ends. The CDR3 loop is CAWSRGHQYGYTF. In DNA, the CDR3 is TGTGCCTGGAGTAGGGGACACCAATATGGCTACACCTTC.